The next 28 T cell receptor beta chains were all read from a single sample in a study of human T cells and chemical hapten exposure. Noted time point: patch test 3, about 24 weeks after DPC sensitization. Treatment here: therapeutic diphenylcyclopropenone sensitization with weekly scalp DPC. TCRdb called the RACE reads again in MiXCR, with one record for every CDR3 protein. The repertoire holds more than 80,000 distinct CDR3 sequences, with approximately 11% as singletons. The specimen comprised whole blood, sampled in connection with sensitization to the hapten diphenylcyclopropenone (DPC). All receptors derive from a woman aged 45-65 years with alopecia areata. Some clones in this sample may be carry-over from other donors' samples.

The gene calls are TRBV29-1 and TRBJ1-5; no reliable D call. Deletions cut 7 bases from V and 4 bases from J, with 23 bases between. The CDR3 has 16 residues. Germline V gene sequence: CDR1 SQVTM, CDR2 ANQGSEA. In nucleotides, the CDR3 is TGCAGCGATAGGGTTGAAACCGGGTTGGGGAATCAGCCCCAGCATTTT. Translation gives CSDRVETGLGNQPQHF.

The V gene is TRBV6-2 or TRBV6-3, the J gene TRBJ1-5; D gene uncertain. Trimming removed 6 bases from V and 0 bases from J, with 12 bases in between. The CDR3 extends over 15 amino acids. CDR1 is MNHEY, CDR2 SVGEGT, per germline. The CDR3 reads CASRTRDYSNQPQHF. The CDR3 nucleotides are TGTGCCAGCAGGACCAGAGATTATAGCAATCAGCCCCAGCATTTT.

A few counts support this clonotype. The chain is built from TRBV7-8 and TRBJ2-1; 9 positions match TRBD2. The CDR3 length is 16 residues. Germline V gene data show CDR1 as SGHVS and CDR2 as FQNEAQ. J gave up 7 bases and V 1 base, and 8 bases lay outside the gene matches. CDR3 sequence: CASSLDPSGVENEQFF. The CDR3 DNA reads TGTGCCAGCAGCTTAGATCCTAGCGGGGTGGAAAATGAGCAGTTCTTC.

The chain employs TRBV2 and TRBJ1-5; 10 nucleotides align to TRBD1. Germline V gene lookup returns CDR1 SNHLY and CDR2 FYNNEI. V dropped 1 base and J dropped 3; count of bases not matched to a gene: 3. The CDR3 runs 16 residues. CDR3 loop: CASSEGTGGINQPQHF. The CDR3 DNA reads as TGTGCCAGCAGTGAAGGGACAGGGGGGATCAATCAGCCCCAGCATTTT. Supplemented by reference TRBV2 and TRBJ1-5, the full variable domain reads EPEVTQTPSHQVTQMGQEVILRCVPISNHLYFYWYRQILGQKVEFLVSFYNNEISEKSEIFDDQFSVERPDGSNFTLKIRSTKLEDSAMYFCASSEGTGGINQPQHFGDGTRLSIL.

This clonotype was seen a few times. The rearrangement uses TRBV29-1 and TRBJ1-1; possibly TRBD1 for D (5 bases). There are 13 residues in the CDR3. Germline CDR1 and CDR2: SQVTM and ANQGSEA. V shed 1 base and J shed 4 bases, with 10 bases lying between them. CDR3 loop: CSVEAGRGTEAFF. For the CDR3, the DNA is TGCAGCGTTGAAGCAGGGAGAGGCACTGAAGCTTTCTTT.

This clonotype was counted a few times. This rearrangement joins TRBV7-3 to TRBJ1-1; D is unclear. Germline CDR1 and CDR2: SGHTA and FQGTGA. Trimming took off 2 bases at V and 1 base at J, with 5 bases between the two ends. This CDR3 spans 13 amino acids. The CDR3 spells CASSLWTNTEAFF. The CDR3 nucleotides are TGTGCCAGCAGCTTATGGACGAACACTGAAGCTTTCTTT. Supplemented by reference TRBV7-3 and TRBJ1-1, the full variable domain reads GAGVSQTPSNKVTEKGKYVELRCDPISGHTALYWYRQSLGQGPEFLIYFQGTGAADDSGLPNDRFFAVRPEGSVSTLKIQRTERGDSAVYLCASSLWTNTEAFFGQGTRLTVV.

V and J are TRBV5-1 and TRBJ2-4; 7 bases match TRBD1. The germline CDR1 and CDR2 sequences are SGHRS and YFSETQ. V gave up 0 bases and J gave up 8 bases; unmatched junction bases: 2. The CDR3 runs 13 residues. In DNA, the CDR3 is TGCGCCAGCAGCTTGGGGCAGGGGGACATTCAGTACTTC. It is translated as CASSLGQGDIQYF. Based on the CDR3 plus reference TRBV5-1 and TRBJ2-4, the full variable domain is KAGVTQTPRYLIKTRGQQVTLSCSPISGHRSVSWYQQTPGQGLQFLFEYFSETQRNKGNFPGRFSGRQFSNSRSEMNVSTLELGDSALYLCASSLGQGDIQYFGAGTRLSVL.

The genes are TRBV25-1 and TRBJ1-2; unclear D gene. Germline V gene lookup returns CDR1 MGHDK and CDR2 SYGVNS. The CDR3 is 11 amino acids. V was clipped by 2 bases and J by 6 bases, with 4 bases between them. DNA of the CDR3: TGTGCCAGCAGTGAAGCTCATGGCTACACCTTC. Its translation is CASSEAHGYTF.

This clonotype was recorded many times. The chain uses TRBV2 and TRBJ1-4; weak D call: TRBD1 (6 bases). The length of the CDR3 is 15 residues. V was shortened by 3 bases and J by 6 bases, with 14 bases between the two germline ends. Germline values: CDR1 SNHLY, CDR2 FYNNEI. The DNA of the CDR3 is TGTGCCAGCAGTGAGTACAGGGTATTAGATGAAAAACTGTTTTTT. It codes for CASSEYRVLDEKLFF. The variable domain in full, with the rest retrieved from reference TRBV2 and TRBJ1-4, is EPEVTQTPSHQVTQMGQEVILRCVPISNHLYFYWYRQILGQKVEFLVSFYNNEISEKSEIFDDQFSVERPDGSNFTLKIRSTKLEDSAMYFCASSEYRVLDEKLFFGSGTQLSVL.

This clonotype was observed a few times. The chain has TRBV29-1 and TRBJ2-6; the match to TRBD1 covers 8 bases. The CDR3 is 16 residues long. The germline V gene encodes CDR1 SQVTM and CDR2 ANQGSEA. The ends lost 3 bases at V and 0 bases at J; junction bases unmatched: 4. The CDR3 DNA follows: TGCAGCGTTGAGGTCGGGACAGGCTCTGGGGCCAACGTCCTGACTTTC. Protein sequence: CSVEVGTGSGANVLTF.

This clonotype was seen a few times. This chain joins TRBV6-5 and TRBJ1-1; TRBD1 might be the D (5 bases). This CDR3 is 12 amino acids long. Deletions cut 4 bases from V and 11 bases from J, with 14 bases between. CDR1 and CDR2 (germline): MNHEY, SVGAGI. The CDR3 loop reads CASSSTGGEAFF. CDR3 coding DNA: TGTGCCAGCAGTTCCACGGGGGGGGAGGCTTTCTTT.

The J gene is TRBJ1-6, the V gene TRBV9, with TRBD1 matching 7 bases. Germline trimming cut 2 bases from V and 7 bases from J; bases unmatched to any gene: 6. Germline V gene data show CDR1 as SGDLS and CDR2 as YYNGEE. There are 15 residues in the CDR3. The DNA for the CDR3 is TGTGCCAGCAGCGTTACCGGGACAGAGAATTCACCCCTCCACTTT. Protein: CASSVTGTENSPLHF.

This clonotype was detected only a few times. The chain links TRBV7-9 to TRBJ1-3; 7 nucleotides match TRBD1. The V and J ends lost 1 base and 2 bases, in that order; junction bases with no gene match: 2. Germline CDR1 reads SEHNR; CDR2 reads FQNEAQ (reference sequence). The CDR3 loop spans 15 amino acids. The CDR3 region is CASSLEGQTGNTIYF. The CDR3 DNA sequence: TGTGCCAGCAGCTTAGAGGGACAGACTGGAAACACCATATATTTT.

This clonotype showed up many times. This chain links TRBV3-1 with TRBJ1-1; D gene ambiguous. CDR1 LGHDT and CDR2 YNNKEL come from the germline V gene (reference sequence). V lost 2 bases to trimming and J lost 3 bases, with 4 bases between them. The CDR3 sequence is 12 residues long. CDR3 protein: CASSQLHTEAFF. CDR3 DNA sequence: TGTGCCAGCAGCCAACTCCACACTGAAGCTTTCTTT. The full variable domain, in which reference TRBV3-1 and TRBJ1-1 provide the parts outside the CDR3, is DTAVSQTPKYLVTQMGNDKSIKCEQNLGHDTMYWYKQDSKKFLKIMFSYNNKELIINETVPNRFSPKSPDKAHLNLHINSLELGDSAVYFCASSQLHTEAFFGQGTRLTVV.

This clonotype was counted only a few times. This rearrangement joins TRBV20-1 to TRBJ2-5; no clear D gene. Germline lookup yields CDR1 DFQATT and CDR2 SNEGSKA (reference sequence). The CDR3 covers 11 residues. V was cut by 6 bases and J by 5 bases, with 10 bases left in between. This CDR3 is CSAGALETQYF. The DNA for the CDR3 is TGCAGTGCCGGAGCCCTGGAGACCCAGTACTTC.

On this clonotype: A read error may produce the germline difference seen at one junction end. This rearrangement joins TRBV7-9 to TRBJ2-2; 10 nucleotides match TRBD2. Germline values: CDR1 SEHNR, CDR2 FQNEAQ (reference sequence). This CDR3 comprises 16 residues. The CDR3 nucleotides are TGTGCCAGCAGCGGACCGGGACTAGCGAAGACCGGGGAGCTGTTTTTT. Protein: CASSGPGLAKTGELFF.

This clonotype was seen repeatedly, ten times or more. The rearrangement uses TRBV28 and TRBJ1-2; D remains ambiguous. CDR3 size: 13 residues. V lost 6 bases and J lost 6, with 14 bases in between. Germline V gives CDR1 MDHEN, CDR2 SYDVKM. This CDR3 is CASSPSRFDGYTF. The CDR3 DNA reads TGTGCCAGCAGCCCCTCCAGATTCGATGGCTACACCTTC.

CDR3 DNA: TGCAGTGCTAGAGATTTTACCGGGTCGGGTGACCAGCATTTT. This codes for CSARDFTGSGDQHF. V usage is TRBV20-1 and J usage is TRBJ1-5, with D uncertain. Germline lookup yields CDR1 DFQATT and CDR2 SNEGSKA (reference sequence). V lost 0 bases and J 12 bases, leaving 18 bases between the germline ends. This CDR3 region has 14 residues.

V is TRBV6-6 and J is TRBJ2-1; D perhaps matches TRBD2 (6 bases). Germline V gene sequence: CDR1 MNHNY, CDR2 SVGAGI (reference sequence). V was pared by 0 bases and J by 10 bases, with 7 bases between. The CDR3 has 12 amino acids. The CDR3 here is CASSYSRGEQFF. DNA for the CDR3: TGTGCCAGCAGTTACTCGCGGGGCGAGCAGTTCTTC.

J is TRBJ2-2 and V is TRBV29-1, with D perhaps TRBD2 (5 bases). The CDR3 has 13 residues. Germline-derived CDR1 and CDR2 are SQVTM and ANQGSEA. Trimming left V 4 bases short and J 7 bases short, with 13 bases between. The CDR3 nucleotides are TGCAGCGTTGTGAGGTCGAGGGTCGGGGAGCTGTTTTTT. This encodes CSVVRSRVGELFF.

This clonotype was found many times. This chain's CDR3 is CASKIQGISTDTQYF. DNA for the CDR3: TGTGCCAGCAAGATACAGGGAATTAGCACAGATACGCAGTATTTT. The chain is built from TRBV6-2 or TRBV6-3 and TRBJ2-3; D is perhaps TRBD1 (6 bases). CDR3 size: 15 residues. Trimming removed 7 bases at V and 0 bases at J, with 14 bases between. Germline-derived CDR1 and CDR2 are MNHEY and SVGEGT.

The chain recombines TRBV7-2 with TRBJ1-5; the D is unclear. Deletions cut 1 base from V and 8 bases from J, with 6 bases between. CDR3 length: 12 residues. Germline V gene sequence: CDR1 SGHTA, CDR2 FQGNSA. In nucleotides, the CDR3 is TGTGCCAGCAGCTTAGACTTGGAGCCCCAGCATTTT. Residues: CASSLDLEPQHF.

This clonotype was seen ten or more times. V usage is TRBV20-1 and J usage is TRBJ2-1; the match to TRBD2 covers 7 bases. Germline CDR1 is DFQATT and CDR2 is SNEGSKA (reference sequence). The trim removed 1 base at V and 3 bases at J, leaving 9 bases unmatched. This CDR3 is 16 amino acids long. The CDR3 sequence: CSARGRGLRIYNEQFF. The CDR3 DNA reads as TGCAGTGCTAGAGGTAGGGGACTAAGGATCTACAATGAGCAGTTCTTC.

This clonotype was counted ten times or more. V is TRBV5-1 and J is TRBJ2-2; TRBD1 aligns across 9 bases. V lost 0 bases, J lost 4 bases, and 7 bases stayed unmatched. Germline CDR1 SGHRS, CDR2 YFSETQ. This CDR3 region has 17 residues. CDR3: CASSLDPQGASTGELFF. CDR3 bases: TGCGCCAGCAGCTTGGACCCACAGGGGGCTAGCACCGGGGAGCTGTTTTTT.

The chain links TRBV3-1 to TRBJ1-3, with D uncertain. CDR1 LGHDT and CDR2 YNNKEL come from the germline V gene (reference sequence). The length of the CDR3 is 11 residues. V was trimmed by 7 bases and J by 4 bases, leaving 5 bases between them. CDR3 coding DNA: TGTGCCAGCAAGTTCGGAAACACCATATATTTT. This translates into CASKFGNTIYF. Looking up the rest from reference TRBV3-1 and TRBJ1-3 gives the full variable domain: DTAVSQTPKYLVTQMGNDKSIKCEQNLGHDTMYWYKQDSKKFLKIMFSYNNKELIINETVPNRFSPKSPDKAHLNLHINSLELGDSAVYFCASKFGNTIYFGEGSWLTVV.

This chain joins TRBV13 and TRBJ2-7; 7 positions agree with TRBD2. V trimming: 5 bases; J trimming: 3 bases; junction bases outside the gene matches: 19. Germline assignment: CDR1 PRHDT and CDR2 FYEKMQ (reference sequence). This CDR3 region has 18 residues. The DNA of the CDR3 is TGTGCCAGCAGCCCCCCCTCGAGTCTAGCGGACCCTCACTACGAGCAGTACTTC. It codes for CASSPPSSLADPHYEQYF.

Ten or more counts support this clonotype. This chain connects TRBV6-2 or TRBV6-3 to TRBJ2-7; D unresolved. Germline CDR1 and CDR2: MNHEY and SVGEGT. This CDR3 has 16 residues. Trimming took off 2 bases at V and 6 bases at J, with 20 bases between the two ends. CDR3 sequence: CASSYDAGPPMGEQYF. CDR3 bases: TGTGCCAGCAGTTACGACGCCGGTCCCCCGATGGGCGAGCAGTACTTC.

This clonotype was seen many times. The V and J genes are TRBV7-3 and TRBJ2-1; no firm D call. The length of the CDR3 is 15 residues. The ends were cut back, 1 base at V and 0 bases at J, with 7 bases in the middle. Germline V gene data show CDR1 as SGHTA and CDR2 as FQGTGA. CDR3 protein: CASSLSMSSYNEQFF. The CDR3 DNA follows: TGTGCCAGCAGCTTAAGTATGAGCTCCTACAATGAGCAGTTCTTC. Full variable domain (rest looked up from reference TRBV7-3 and TRBJ2-1): GAGVSQTPSNKVTEKGKYVELRCDPISGHTALYWYRQSLGQGPEFLIYFQGTGAADDSGLPNDRFFAVRPEGSVSTLKIQRTERGDSAVYLCASSLSMSSYNEQFFGPGTRLTVL.